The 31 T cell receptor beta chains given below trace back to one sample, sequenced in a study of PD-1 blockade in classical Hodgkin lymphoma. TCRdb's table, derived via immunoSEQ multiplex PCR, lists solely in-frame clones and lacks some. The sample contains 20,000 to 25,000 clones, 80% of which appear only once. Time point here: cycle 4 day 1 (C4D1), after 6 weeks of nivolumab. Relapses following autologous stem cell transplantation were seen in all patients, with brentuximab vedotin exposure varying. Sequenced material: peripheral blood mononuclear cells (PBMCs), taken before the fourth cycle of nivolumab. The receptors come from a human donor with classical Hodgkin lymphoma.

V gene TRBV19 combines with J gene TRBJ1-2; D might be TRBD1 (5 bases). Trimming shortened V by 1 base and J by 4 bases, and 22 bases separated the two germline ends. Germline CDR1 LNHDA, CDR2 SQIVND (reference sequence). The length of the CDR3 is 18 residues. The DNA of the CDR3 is TGTGCCAGTAGTATAGCCACAGGTCCGCATCTCTTATCCTATGGCTACACCTTC. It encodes CASSIATGPHLLSYGYTF.

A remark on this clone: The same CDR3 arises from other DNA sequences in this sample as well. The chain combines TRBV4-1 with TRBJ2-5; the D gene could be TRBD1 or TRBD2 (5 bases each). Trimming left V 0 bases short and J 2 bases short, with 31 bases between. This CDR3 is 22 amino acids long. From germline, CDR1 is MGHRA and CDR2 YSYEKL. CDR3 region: CASSQDVWRPESSKRGQETQYF. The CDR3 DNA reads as TGCGCCAGCAGCCAAGATGTATGGAGACCAGAATCCTCCAAGAGGGGTCAAGAGACCCAGTACTTC.

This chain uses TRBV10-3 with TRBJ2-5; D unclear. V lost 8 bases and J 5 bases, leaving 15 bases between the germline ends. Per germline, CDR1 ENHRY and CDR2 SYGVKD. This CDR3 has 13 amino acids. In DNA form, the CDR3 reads TGTGCCATCTCGGACGGTCCAGAGGAGACCCAGTACTTC. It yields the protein CAISDGPEETQYF.

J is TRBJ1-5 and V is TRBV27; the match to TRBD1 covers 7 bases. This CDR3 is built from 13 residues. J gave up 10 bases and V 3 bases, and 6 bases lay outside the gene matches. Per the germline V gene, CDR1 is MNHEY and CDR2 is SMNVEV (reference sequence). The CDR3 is CASSFDREAPQHF. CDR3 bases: TGTGCCAGCAGTTTCGACAGGGAGGCACCCCAGCATTTT.

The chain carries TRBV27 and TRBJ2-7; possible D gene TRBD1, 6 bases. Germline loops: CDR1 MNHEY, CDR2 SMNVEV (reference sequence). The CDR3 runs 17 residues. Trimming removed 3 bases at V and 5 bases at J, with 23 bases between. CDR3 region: CASSFTLQGRRRNEQYF. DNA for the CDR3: TGTGCCAGCAGTTTTACTCTCCAGGGGCGAAGGAGAAACGAGCAGTACTTC.

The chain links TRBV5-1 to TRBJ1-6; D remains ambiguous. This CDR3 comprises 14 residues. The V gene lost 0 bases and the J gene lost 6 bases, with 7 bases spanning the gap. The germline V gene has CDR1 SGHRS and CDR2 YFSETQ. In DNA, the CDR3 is TGCGCCAGCAGCTTGGAGGCATTTAATTCACCCCTCCACTTT. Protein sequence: CASSLEAFNSPLHF.

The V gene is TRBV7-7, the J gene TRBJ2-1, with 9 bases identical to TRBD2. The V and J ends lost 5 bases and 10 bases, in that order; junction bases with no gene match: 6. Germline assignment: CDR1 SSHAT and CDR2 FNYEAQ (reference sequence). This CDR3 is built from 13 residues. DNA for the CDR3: TGTGCCAGCAGCAAGGGACTAGCTGGCGAGCAGTTCTTC. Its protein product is CASSKGLAGEQFF.

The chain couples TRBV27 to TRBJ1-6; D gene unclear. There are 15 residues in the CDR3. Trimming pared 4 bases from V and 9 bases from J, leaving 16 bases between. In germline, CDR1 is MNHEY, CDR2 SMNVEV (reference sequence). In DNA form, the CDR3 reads TGTGCCAGCAGTTCACCGACGGTTCGGGGTTCACCCCTCCACTTT. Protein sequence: CASSSPTVRGSPLHF.

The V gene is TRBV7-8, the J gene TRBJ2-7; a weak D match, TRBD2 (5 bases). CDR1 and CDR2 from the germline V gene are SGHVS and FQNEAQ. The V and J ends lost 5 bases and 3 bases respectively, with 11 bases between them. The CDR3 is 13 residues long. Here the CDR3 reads CASSPVEDYEQYF. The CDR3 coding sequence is TGTGCCAGCAGCCCCGTGGAGGACTACGAGCAGTACTTC.

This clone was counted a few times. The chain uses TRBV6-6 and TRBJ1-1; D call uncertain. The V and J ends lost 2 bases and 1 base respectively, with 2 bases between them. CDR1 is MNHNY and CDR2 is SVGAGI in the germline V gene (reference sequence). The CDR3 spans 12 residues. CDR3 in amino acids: CASSYTNTEAFF. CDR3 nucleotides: TGTGCCAGCAGTTACACGAACACTGAAGCTTTCTTT.

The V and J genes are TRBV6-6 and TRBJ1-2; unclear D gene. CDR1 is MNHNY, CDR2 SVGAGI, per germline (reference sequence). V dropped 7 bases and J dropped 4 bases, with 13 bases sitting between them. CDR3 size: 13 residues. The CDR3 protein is CASTLGSGYGYTF. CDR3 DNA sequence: TGTGCCAGCACCCTGGGGTCCGGCTATGGCTACACCTTC.

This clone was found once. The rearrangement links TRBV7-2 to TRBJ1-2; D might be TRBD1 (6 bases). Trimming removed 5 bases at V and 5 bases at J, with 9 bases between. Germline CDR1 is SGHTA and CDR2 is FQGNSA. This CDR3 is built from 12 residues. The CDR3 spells CASSKQGYGYTF. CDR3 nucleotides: TGTGCCAGCAGCAAGCAGGGGTATGGCTACACCTTC. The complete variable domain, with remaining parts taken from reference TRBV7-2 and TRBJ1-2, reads GAGVSQSPSNKVTEKGKDVELRCDPISGHTALYWYRQSLGQGLEFLIYFQGNSAPDKSGLPSDRFSAERTGGSVSTLTIQRTQQEDSAVYLCASSKQGYGYTFGSGTRLTVV.

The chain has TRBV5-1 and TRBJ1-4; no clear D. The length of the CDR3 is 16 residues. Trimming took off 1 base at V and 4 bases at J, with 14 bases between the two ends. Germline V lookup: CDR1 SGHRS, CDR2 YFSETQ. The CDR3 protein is CASSLYLLGYNEKLFF. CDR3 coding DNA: TGCGCCAGCAGCTTGTACCTGTTAGGGTATAATGAAAAACTGTTTTTT.

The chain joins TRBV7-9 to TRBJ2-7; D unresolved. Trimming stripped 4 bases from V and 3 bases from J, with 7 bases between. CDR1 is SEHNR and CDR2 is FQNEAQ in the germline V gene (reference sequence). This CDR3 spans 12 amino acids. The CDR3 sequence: CASSSRDYEQYF. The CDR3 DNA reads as TGTGCCAGCAGCTCAAGGGACTACGAGCAGTACTTC. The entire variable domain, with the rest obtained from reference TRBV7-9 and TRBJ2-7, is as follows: DTGVSQNPRHKITKRGQNVTFRCDPISEHNRLYWYRQTLGQGPEFLTYFQNEAQLEKSRLLSDRFSAERPKGSFSTLEIQRTEQGDSAMYLCASSSRDYEQYFGPGTRLTVT.

The CDR3 DNA is TGCGCCAGCAGCGGTGCGGGAGAAGATACGCAGTATTTT. This sequence encodes CASSGAGEDTQYF. This sequence joins TRBV4-1 and TRBJ2-3; 7 nucleotides match TRBD2. The CDR3 contains 13 residues. Trimming at V came to 5 bases and at J to 5 bases, leaving 4 bases not matched to a gene. Germline V CDR1 and CDR2: MGHRA, YSYEKL.

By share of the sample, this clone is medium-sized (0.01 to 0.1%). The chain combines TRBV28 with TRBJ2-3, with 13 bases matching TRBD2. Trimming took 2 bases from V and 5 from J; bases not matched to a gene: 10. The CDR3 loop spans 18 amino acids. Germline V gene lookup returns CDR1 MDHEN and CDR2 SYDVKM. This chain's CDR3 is CASSLGLAGELSGDTQYF. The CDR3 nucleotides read TGTGCCAGCAGTTTAGGACTAGCGGGGGAGTTAAGCGGAGATACGCAGTATTTT. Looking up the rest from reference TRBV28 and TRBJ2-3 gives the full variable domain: DVKVTQSSRYLVKRTGEKVFLECVQDMDHENMFWYRQDPGLGLRLIYFSYDVKMKEKGDIPEGYSVSREKKERFSLILESASTNQTSMYLCASSLGLAGELSGDTQYFGPGTRLTVL.

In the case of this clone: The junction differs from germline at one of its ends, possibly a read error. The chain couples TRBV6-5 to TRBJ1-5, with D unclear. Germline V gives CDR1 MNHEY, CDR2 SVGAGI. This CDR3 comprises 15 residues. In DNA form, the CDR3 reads TGTGCCGGCAGTCCCCTGGGCCCCCAAGGGCAGCCCCAGCATTTT. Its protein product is CAGSPLGPQGQPQHF.

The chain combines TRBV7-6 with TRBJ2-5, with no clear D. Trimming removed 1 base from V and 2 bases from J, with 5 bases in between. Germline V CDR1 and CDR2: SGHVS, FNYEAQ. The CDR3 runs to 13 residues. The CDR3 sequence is CASSLGAQETQYF. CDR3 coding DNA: TGTGCCAGCAGCTTAGGGGCTCAAGAGACCCAGTACTTC. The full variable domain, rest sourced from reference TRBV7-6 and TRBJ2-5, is GAGVSQSPRYKVTKRGQDVALRCDPISGHVSLYWYRQALGQGPEFLTYFNYEAQQDKSGLPNDRFSAERPEGSISTLTIQRTEQRDSAMYRCASSLGAQETQYFGPGTRLLVL.

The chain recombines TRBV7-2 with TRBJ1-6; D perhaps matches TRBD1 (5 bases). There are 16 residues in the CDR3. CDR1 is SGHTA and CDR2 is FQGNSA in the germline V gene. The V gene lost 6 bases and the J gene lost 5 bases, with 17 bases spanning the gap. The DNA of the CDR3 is TGTGCCAGCAGAATATCCAGGACACCCAATAATTCACCCCTCCACTTT. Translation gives CASRISRTPNNSPLHF.

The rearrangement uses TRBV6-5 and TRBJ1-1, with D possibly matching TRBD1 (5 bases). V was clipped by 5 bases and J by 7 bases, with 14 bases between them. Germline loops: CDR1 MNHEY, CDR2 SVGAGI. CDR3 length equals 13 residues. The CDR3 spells CASSRLGGVEAFF. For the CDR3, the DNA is TGTGCCAGCAGTCGCCTGGGGGGGGTTGAAGCTTTCTTT.

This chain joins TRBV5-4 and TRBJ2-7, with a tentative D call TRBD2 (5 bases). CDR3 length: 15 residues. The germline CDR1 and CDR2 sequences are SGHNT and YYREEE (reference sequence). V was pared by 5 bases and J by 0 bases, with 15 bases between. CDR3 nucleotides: TGTGCCAGCAGAGAGGGCCAGGCAAGCTCCTACGAGCAGTACTTC. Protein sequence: CASREGQASSYEQYF.

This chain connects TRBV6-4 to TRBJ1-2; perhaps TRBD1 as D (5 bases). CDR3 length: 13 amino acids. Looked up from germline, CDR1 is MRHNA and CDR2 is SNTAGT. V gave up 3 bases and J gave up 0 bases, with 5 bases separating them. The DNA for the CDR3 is TGTGCCAGCAGTGAGGACACTAACTATGGCTACACCTTC. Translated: CASSEDTNYGYTF.

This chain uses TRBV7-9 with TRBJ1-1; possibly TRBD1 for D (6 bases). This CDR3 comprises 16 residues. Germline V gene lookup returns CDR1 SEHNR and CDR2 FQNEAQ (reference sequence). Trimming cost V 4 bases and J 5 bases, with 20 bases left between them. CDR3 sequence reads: CASSSSRGGARTEAFF. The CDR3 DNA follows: TGTGCCAGCAGCTCCTCTCGAGGGGGGGCTAGGACTGAAGCTTTCTTT.

The CDR3 protein is CASTLDTAYEQYF. The CDR3 DNA is TGTGCCAGCACCTTGGACACCGCCTACGAGCAGTACTTC. The chain combines TRBV28 with TRBJ2-7, with a weak D call TRBD1 (5 bases). Trimming took 7 bases from V and 2 from J, leaving 12 bases between them. The CDR3 extends over 13 amino acids. Germline V gene sequence: CDR1 MDHEN, CDR2 SYDVKM.

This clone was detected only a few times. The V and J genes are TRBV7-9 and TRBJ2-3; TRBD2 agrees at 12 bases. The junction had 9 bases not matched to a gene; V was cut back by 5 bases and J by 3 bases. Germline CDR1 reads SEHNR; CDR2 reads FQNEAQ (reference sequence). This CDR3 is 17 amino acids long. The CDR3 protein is CASSPLTSGSLTDTQYF. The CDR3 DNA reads TGTGCCAGCAGCCCCCTGACTAGCGGGAGCCTGACAGATACGCAGTATTTT.

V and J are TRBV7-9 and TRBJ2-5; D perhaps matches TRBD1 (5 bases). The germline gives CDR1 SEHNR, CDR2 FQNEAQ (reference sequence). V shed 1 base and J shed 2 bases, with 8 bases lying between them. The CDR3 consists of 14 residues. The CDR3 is CASSLGTTQETQYF. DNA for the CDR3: TGTGCCAGCAGCTTAGGGACAACTCAAGAGACCCAGTACTTC.

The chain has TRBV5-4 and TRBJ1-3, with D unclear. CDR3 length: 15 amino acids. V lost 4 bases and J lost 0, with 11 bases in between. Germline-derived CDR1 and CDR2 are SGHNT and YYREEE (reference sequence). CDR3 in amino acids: CASSAGRISGNTIYF. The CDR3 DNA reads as TGTGCCAGCAGCGCCGGACGGATCTCTGGAAACACCATATATTTT.

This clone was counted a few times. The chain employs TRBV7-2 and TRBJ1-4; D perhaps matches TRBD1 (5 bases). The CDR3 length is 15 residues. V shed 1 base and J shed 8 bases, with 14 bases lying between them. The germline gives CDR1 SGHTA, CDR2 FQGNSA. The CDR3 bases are TGTGCCAGCAGCTTAGAATCCAGGGCGGACGAAAAACTGTTTTTT. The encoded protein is CASSLESRADEKLFF. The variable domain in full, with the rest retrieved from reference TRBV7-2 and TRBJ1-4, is GAGVSQSPSNKVTEKGKDVELRCDPISGHTALYWYRQSLGQGLEFLIYFQGNSAPDKSGLPSDRFSAERTGGSVSTLTIQRTQQEDSAVYLCASSLESRADEKLFFGSGTQLSVL.

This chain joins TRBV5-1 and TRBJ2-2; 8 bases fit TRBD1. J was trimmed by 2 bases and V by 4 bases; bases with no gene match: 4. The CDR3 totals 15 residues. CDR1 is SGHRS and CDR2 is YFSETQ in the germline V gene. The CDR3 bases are TGCGCCAGCAGCATGCAGGGGGCAAACACCGGGGAGCTGTTTTTT. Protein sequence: CASSMQGANTGELFF.

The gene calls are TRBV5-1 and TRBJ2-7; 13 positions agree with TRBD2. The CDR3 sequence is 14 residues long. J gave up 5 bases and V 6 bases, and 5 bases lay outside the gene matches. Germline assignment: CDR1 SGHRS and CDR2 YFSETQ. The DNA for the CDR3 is TGCGCCAGCACTGAACTAGCGGGAGGGCACGAGCAGTACTTC. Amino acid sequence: CASTELAGGHEQYF. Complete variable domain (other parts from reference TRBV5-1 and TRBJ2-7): KAGVTQTPRYLIKTRGQQVTLSCSPISGHRSVSWYQQTPGQGLQFLFEYFSETQRNKGNFPGRFSGRQFSNSRSEMNVSTLELGDSALYLCASTELAGGHEQYFGPGTRLTVT.

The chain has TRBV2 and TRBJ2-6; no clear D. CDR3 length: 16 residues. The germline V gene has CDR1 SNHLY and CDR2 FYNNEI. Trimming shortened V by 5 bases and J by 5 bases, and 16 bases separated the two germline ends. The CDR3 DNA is TGTGCCAGCAGTCATCCGATACAAAGTCGGGCCAACGTCCTGACTTTC. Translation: CASSHPIQSRANVLTF.